This TCR beta chain comes out of a study of cytomegalovirus exposure and HLA in healthy donors. A remark on this clone: What it binds is unknown.

The CDR3 runs to 14 residues. V lost 3 bases and J lost 4; bases outside the gene matches: 5. The germline gives CDR1 SGHVS, CDR2 FQNEAQ. Primers for the PCR totalled 60 Vbeta and 13 Jbeta. The data were produced by immunoSEQ multiplex PCR, yet TCRdb's version contains in-frame clones alone and is incomplete. The table records about 140,000 clones, 60% to 85% of them present only once. Study conclusions and caveats: In a later analysis, HLA-associated TCR beta chains were more clonally expanded than equally common others. It was taken for granted in presence/absence analyses that sequencing depth across donors was roughly uniform. Only CMV serostatus was available as immune exposure information.

Nominal health characterized the donors when sampled, though unrecorded immune exposures were likely. The material sequenced was PBMCs. The chain has TRBV7-8 and TRBJ2-5, with 7 nucleotides matching TRBD2. The sequence derives from a male donor in good health and CMV-seronegative. This CDR3 is CASSFQSGAETQYF. In DNA form, the CDR3 reads TGTGCCAGCAGCTTTCAAAGCGGGGCAGAGACCCAGTACTTC.